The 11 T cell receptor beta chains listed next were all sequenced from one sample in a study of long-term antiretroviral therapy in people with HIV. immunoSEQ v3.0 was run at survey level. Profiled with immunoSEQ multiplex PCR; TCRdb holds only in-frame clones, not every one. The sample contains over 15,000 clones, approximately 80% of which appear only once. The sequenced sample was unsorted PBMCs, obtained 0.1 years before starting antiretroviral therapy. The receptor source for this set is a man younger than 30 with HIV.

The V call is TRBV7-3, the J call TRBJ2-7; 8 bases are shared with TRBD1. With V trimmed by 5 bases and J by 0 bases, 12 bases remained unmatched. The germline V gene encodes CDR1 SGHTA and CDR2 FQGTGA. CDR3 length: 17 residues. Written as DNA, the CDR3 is TGTGCCAGCAGCCAGTGGACAGGGAAAGCGGACTCCTACGAGCAGTACTTC. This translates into CASSQWTGKADSYEQYF.

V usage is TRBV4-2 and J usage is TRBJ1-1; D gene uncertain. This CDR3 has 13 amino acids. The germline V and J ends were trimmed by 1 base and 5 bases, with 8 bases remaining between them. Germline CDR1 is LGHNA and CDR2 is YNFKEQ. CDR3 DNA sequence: TGTGCCAGCAGCCAAGCAAGGGAGACTGAAGCTTTCTTT. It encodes CASSQARETEAFF.

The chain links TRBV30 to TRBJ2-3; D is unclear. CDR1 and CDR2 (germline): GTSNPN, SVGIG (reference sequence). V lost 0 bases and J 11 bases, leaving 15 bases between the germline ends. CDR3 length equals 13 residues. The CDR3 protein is CAWSVPPWTRQYF. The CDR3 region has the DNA TGTGCCTGGAGTGTACCCCCCTGGACCAGGCAGTATTTT. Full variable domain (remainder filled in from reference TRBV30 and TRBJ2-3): SQTIHQWPATLVQPVGSPLSLECTVEGTSNPNLYWYRQAAGRGLQLLFYSVGIGQISSEVPQNLSASRPQDRQFILSSKKLLLSDSGFYLCAWSVPPWTRQYFGPGTRLTVL.

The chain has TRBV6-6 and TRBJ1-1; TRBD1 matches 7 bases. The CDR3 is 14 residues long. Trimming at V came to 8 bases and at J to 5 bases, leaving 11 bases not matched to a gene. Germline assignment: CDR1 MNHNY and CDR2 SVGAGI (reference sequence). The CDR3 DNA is TGTGCCAGCGCTAGAGAAGGGGGCCGGACTGAAGCTTTCTTT. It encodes CASAREGGRTEAFF.

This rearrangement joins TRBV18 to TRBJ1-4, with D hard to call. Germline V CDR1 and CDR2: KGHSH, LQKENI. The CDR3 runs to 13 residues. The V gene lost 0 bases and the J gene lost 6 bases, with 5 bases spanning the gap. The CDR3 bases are TGTGCCAGCTCACCACCGGTCGATGAAAAACTGTTTTTT. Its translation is CASSPPVDEKLFF.

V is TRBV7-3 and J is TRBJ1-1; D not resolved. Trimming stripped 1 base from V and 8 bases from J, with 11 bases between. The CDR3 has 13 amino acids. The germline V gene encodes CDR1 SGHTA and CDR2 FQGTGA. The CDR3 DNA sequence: TGTGCCAGCAGCTTAATCGGGAACGCCGAAGCTTTCTTT. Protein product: CASSLIGNAEAFF.

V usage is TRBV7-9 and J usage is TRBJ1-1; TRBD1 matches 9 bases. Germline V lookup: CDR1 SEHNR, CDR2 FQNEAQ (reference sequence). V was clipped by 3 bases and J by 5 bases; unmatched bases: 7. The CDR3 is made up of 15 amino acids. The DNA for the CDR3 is TGTGCCAGCAGCTTTTACAGGGGGCGAGGAACTGAAGCTTTCTTT. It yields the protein CASSFYRGRGTEAFF. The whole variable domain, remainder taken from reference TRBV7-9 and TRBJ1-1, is DTGVSQNPRHKITKRGQNVTFRCDPISEHNRLYWYRQTLGQGPEFLTYFQNEAQLEKSRLLSDRFSAERPKGSFSTLEIQRTEQGDSAMYLCASSFYRGRGTEAFFGQGTRLTVV.

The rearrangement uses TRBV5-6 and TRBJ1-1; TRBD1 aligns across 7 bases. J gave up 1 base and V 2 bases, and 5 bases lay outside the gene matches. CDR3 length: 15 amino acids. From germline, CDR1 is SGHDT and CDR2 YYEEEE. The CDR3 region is CASSFSTGKNTEAFF. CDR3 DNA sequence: TGTGCCAGCAGCTTTTCGACAGGGAAGAACACTGAAGCTTTCTTT. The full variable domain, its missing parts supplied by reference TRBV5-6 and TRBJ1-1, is DAGVTQSPTHLIKTRGQQVTLRCSPKSGHDTVSWYQQALGQGPQFIFQYYEEEERQRGNFPDRFSGHQFPNYSSELNVNALLLGDSALYLCASSFSTGKNTEAFFGQGTRLTVV.

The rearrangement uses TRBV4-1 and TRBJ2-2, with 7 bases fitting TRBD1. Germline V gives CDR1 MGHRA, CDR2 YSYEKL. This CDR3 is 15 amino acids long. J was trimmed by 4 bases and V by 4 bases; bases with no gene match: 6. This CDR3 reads CASSPLGGFTGELFF. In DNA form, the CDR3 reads TGCGCCAGCAGCCCTTTAGGGGGCTTCACCGGGGAGCTGTTTTTT.

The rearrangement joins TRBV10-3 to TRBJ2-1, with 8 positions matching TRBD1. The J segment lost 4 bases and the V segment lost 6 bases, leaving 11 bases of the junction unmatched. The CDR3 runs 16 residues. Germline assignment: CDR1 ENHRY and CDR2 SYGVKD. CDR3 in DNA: TGTGCCATCAGCGGCTACCGGGACAGGTATTACAATGAGCAGTTCTTC. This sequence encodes CAISGYRDRYYNEQFF.

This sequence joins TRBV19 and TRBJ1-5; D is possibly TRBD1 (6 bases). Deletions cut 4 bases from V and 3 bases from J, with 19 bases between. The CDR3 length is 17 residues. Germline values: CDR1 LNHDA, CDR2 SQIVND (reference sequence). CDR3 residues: CASSNRADRFYNQPQHF. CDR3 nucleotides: TGTGCCAGTAGTAATAGAGCCGACAGGTTTTACAATCAGCCCCAGCATTTT.